This entry lists 9 T cell receptor beta chains sequenced from one sample in a study of T-cell reconstitution after alpha-beta-depleted transplantation in children. A library of TCRbeta sequences, prepared with unique molecular identifiers, was generated. TCRdb recomputed calls from the PCR reads with MiXCR, one row per CDR3 protein. Seen here are some 600,000 distinct CDR3 sequences, 10% to 15% observed once, and the top ten hold around 2.2%. The material sequenced was PBMCs, mostly from graft donor cells, taken 360 days after TCRalphabeta/CD19-depleted stem cell transplant. Source of these receptors: a male patient aged 10 to 17 who had a stem cell transplant for acute myeloid leukemia, so the T cells may come from the graft donor.

Ten or more counts support this clonotype. The chain has TRBV6-2 or TRBV6-3 and TRBJ2-5; 10 bases are a match to TRBD2. CDR1 is MNHEY and CDR2 is SVGEGT in the germline V gene. The ends lost 0 bases at V and 2 bases at J; junction bases unmatched: 9. The CDR3 loop spans 18 amino acids. This CDR3 reads CASSYSILAGAVQETQYF. Written as DNA, the CDR3 is TGTGCCAGCAGTTACTCGATCCTAGCGGGAGCAGTACAAGAGACCCAGTACTTC.

This clonotype was seen repeatedly, ten times or more. The chain joins TRBV29-1 to TRBJ1-1, with D maybe TRBD1 (5 bases). Germline V gives CDR1 SQVTM, CDR2 ANQGSEA. This CDR3 comprises 12 residues. The V and J ends lost 3 bases and 4 bases respectively, with 9 bases between them. The CDR3 reads CSVDQGGTEAFF. The CDR3 DNA follows: TGCAGCGTTGATCAGGGTGGCACTGAAGCTTTCTTT.

The V and J genes are TRBV21-1 and TRBJ2-1. TRBV21-1 is a recognized pseudogene. This CDR3 is built from 16 residues. CDR3 bases: TGTGCCAGCAGCAAAGTAGGGTCGAGCTCCTACAATGAGCAGTTCTTC. It translates to CASSKVGSSSYNEQFF.

This clonotype was seen many times. The chain recombines TRBV20-1 with TRBJ2-6; tentatively, D is TRBD1 (6 bases). Trimming removed 4 bases from V and 0 bases from J, with 10 bases in between. The CDR3 contains 15 residues. Germline CDR1 reads DFQATT; CDR2 reads SNEGSKA (reference sequence). CDR3 nucleotides: TGCAGTGCTAAGACAGGTAGCTCTGGGGCCAACGTCCTGACTTTC. Protein: CSAKTGSSGANVLTF.

The sample holds a few counts of this clonotype. The chain carries TRBV7-3 and TRBJ2-1; D not resolved. The CDR3 is made up of 14 amino acids. The V and J ends lost 5 bases and 4 bases respectively, with 12 bases between them. CDR1 SGHTA and CDR2 FQGTGA come from the germline V gene. CDR3 region: CASSPEGLYNEQFF. DNA for the CDR3: TGTGCCAGCAGCCCGGAAGGGTTGTACAATGAGCAGTTCTTC.

The J gene is TRBJ2-2, the V gene TRBV9; D is unresolved. V gave up 0 bases and J gave up 3 bases, with 6 bases separating them. Per the germline V gene, CDR1 is SGDLS and CDR2 is YYNGEE. The CDR3 is made up of 14 amino acids. The CDR3 spells CASSVGPDTGELFF. DNA for the CDR3: TGTGCCAGCAGCGTAGGGCCCGACACCGGGGAGCTGTTTTTT.

Points on this clonotype: A much larger clone lies a single base off, so this may be a read error. V gene TRBV29-1 combines with J gene TRBJ1-1; 7 positions match TRBD1. Germline lookup yields CDR1 SQVTM and CDR2 ANQGSEA. Trimming cost V 5 bases and J 1 base; bases outside gene matches: 1. This CDR3 contains 12 residues. CDR3: CSVYRGNTEAFF. The CDR3 DNA reads TGCAGCGTTTACAGGGGGAACACTGAAGCTTTCTTT.

Only a few counts were recorded for this clonotype. The V call is TRBV7-9, the J call TRBJ2-4, with D possibly being TRBD1 (6 bases). V lost 5 bases and J lost 0, with 14 bases in between. This CDR3 is 16 amino acids long. From germline, CDR1 is SEHNR and CDR2 FQNEAQ (reference sequence). The CDR3 DNA is TGTGCCAGCAGCCTCCGGGACAAGCTAGCCAAAAACATTCAGTACTTC. As protein: CASSLRDKLAKNIQYF.

The sample holds a few counts of this clonotype. The V call is TRBV15, the J call TRBJ2-7, with 12 bases that match TRBD2. The CDR3 sequence is 16 residues long. J gave up 4 bases and V 2 bases, and 6 bases lay outside the gene matches. Germline CDR1 is LNHNV and CDR2 is YYDKDF (reference sequence). For the CDR3, the DNA is TGTGCCACCAGCAGATCCGGACTAGCGGGACAGTACGAGCAGTACTTC. Encoded protein: CATSRSGLAGQYEQYF.